This TCR beta chain was sequenced in a study of regulatory T cells in long-lasting Graves disease. As for time point: persistent/refractory GD, antithyroid drugs over 5 years with positive TRAb. TCR sequences were obtained from RNA taken from PBMCs. Study-wide findings and caveats: There was favoring of TRBV28, TRBJ1-2 and TRBJ2-5 in persistent disease. Accuracy could have been hurt by small sample size.

HTBI primers from iRepertoire and Arm-PCR of CDR3 regions yielded the TCR beta libraries. Per the original data handling: Identification yielded approximately 66 TRBV and 14 TRBJ segments across samples. TCRdb fed the multiplex PCR reads into MiXCR, producing one record per CDR3 protein. The V and J calls and clone size come from TCRdb's table, not from the authors' own analysis. The sample yields about 300,000 distinct CDR3 sequences, around 23% seen once. The CDR3 has 13 amino acids. The V gene lost 1 base and the J gene lost 3 bases, with 6 bases spanning the gap. The germline gives CDR1 SGHAT, CDR2 FQNNGV. This clonotype has at least ten counts. Its antigen is still unknown.

Sequenced material: peripheral blood mononuclear cells (PBMCs), taken when the disease was refractory, from a patient treated with antithyroid drugs. The J gene is TRBJ1-2, the V gene TRBV11-2; the D is unclear. The receptor was isolated from a female donor with Graves disease. This CDR3 reads CASSLGDYYGYTF. The CDR3 DNA reads TGTGCCAGCAGCTTAGGCGACTACTATGGCTACACCTTC.